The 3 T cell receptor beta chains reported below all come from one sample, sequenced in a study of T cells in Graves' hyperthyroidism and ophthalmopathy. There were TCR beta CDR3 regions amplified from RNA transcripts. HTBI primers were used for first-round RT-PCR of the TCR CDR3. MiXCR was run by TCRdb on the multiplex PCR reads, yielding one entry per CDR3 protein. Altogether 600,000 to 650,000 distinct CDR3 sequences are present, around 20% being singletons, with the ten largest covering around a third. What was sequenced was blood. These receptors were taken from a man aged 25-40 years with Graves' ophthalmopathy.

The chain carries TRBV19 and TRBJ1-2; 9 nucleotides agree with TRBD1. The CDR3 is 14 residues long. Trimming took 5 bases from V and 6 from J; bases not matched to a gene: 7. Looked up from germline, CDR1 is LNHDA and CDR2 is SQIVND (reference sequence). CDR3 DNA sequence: TGTGCCAGTAGTCCGGATACAGGGGGCAATGGCTACACCTTC. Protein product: CASSPDTGGNGYTF.

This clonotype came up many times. The CDR3 region has the DNA TGTGCCAGCAGTGAAGTCGGTAGGGCGGACACTGAAGCTTTCTTT. Protein product: CASSEVGRADTEAFF. The chain recombines TRBV6-1 with TRBJ1-1; D is uncertain. The V gene lost 1 base and the J gene lost 3 bases, with 12 bases spanning the gap. The CDR3 is 15 amino acids. The V gene's germline CDR1 is MNHNS and CDR2 SASEGT.

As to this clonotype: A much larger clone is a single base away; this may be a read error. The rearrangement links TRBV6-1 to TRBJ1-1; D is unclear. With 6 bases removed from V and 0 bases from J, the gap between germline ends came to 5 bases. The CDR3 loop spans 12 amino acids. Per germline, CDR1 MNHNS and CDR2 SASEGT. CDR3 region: CASRVLNTEAFF. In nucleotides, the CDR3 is TGTGCCAGCAGGGTGTTGAACACTGAAGCTTTCTTT.